A single T cell receptor (beta chain) is shown here with its context. Which antigen it targets is not known. Base qualities are not provided; no much larger clone lies one nucleotide away. The source of the sample is a study of T-cell reconstitution after alpha-beta-depleted transplantation in children (dated by TCRdb to about 2016). Background for the entire study: Using TCR repertoire profiling, the study quantitatively followed how T-cell immune reconstitution unfolded in children after TCRalphabeta/CD19-depleted allogeneic hematopoietic cell transplantation. Results and caveats for the whole study, not just this receptor: The apparently early recovery of alphabetaT-cell counts about two months after transplant reportedly depended on only several hundred rapidly expanded clones that came from non-depleted graft cells. Hyperexpanded clone frequencies declined over subsequent months; after one year, T-cell counts and TCRbeta diversity were mostly attributed to newly produced T cells. The high TCRbeta diversity at day 60 in some patients was ascribed to recipient T cells and intrathymic progenitors that had survived conditioning.

Reading the germline V gene (reference sequence) gives CDR1 DFQATT and CDR2 SNEGSKA. V is reduced by 1 base and J by 0 bases, leaving a spacing of 13 bases between them. From its cysteine to its phenylalanine, the CDR3 spans 15 amino acids. The entry retains the CDR3 DNA only, 45 bases that are in frame from base 1. Library construction relied on PCR. Sequencer: Illumina HiSeq 2500. Molecular barcoding was employed in the preparation of TCR libraries, with unique molecular identifiers being used to normalize TCRbeta repertoire quantification. TCRdb took the public reads, trimmed them with fastp at Q25, ran MiXCR for clone calling and kept in-frame beta chains. Rows with one shared CDR3 protein collapse into an entry with the most common genes and DNA. Within this sample are about 440,000 distinct CDR3 sequences, with approximately 41% of them counted one time only. The ten top clones hold approximately 30% of the sample.

The sample's treatment or condition label, decoded: allogeneic hematopoietic cell transplantation with graft depleted of TCRalphabeta T cells and CD19 B cells. TCRalphabeta/CD19-depleted allogeneic hematopoietic cell grafts were given to the transplant recipients, all of whom were children. The sequencing here drew on PBMCs, taken before TCRalphabeta/CD19-depleted stem cell transplant. This receptor was obtained from a girl aged 2 to 9 with aplastic anemia, due to receive a stem cell transplant. The V gene is TRBV20-1 and the J gene is TRBJ2-7; the D gene is perhaps TRBD2, from 6 matching bases. At the DNA level, the sequence is TGCAGTGCTAGAGCAGCGGCGGGACGCTCCTACGAGCAGTACTTC. This sequence encodes CSARAAAGRSYEQYF.